This TCR beta chain is drawn from a study of cytomegalovirus exposure and HLA in healthy donors. Overall study findings and caveats: At a 0.05 false discovery rate, a later analysis found 16,951 TCR beta sequences to be associated with HLA alleles. Other equally common chains were less clonally expanded than HLA-associated TCR beta chains, a later analysis showed. The presence/absence work took it that sequencing depth was about the same across donors. Rarity marked most TCR sequences, yet some public TCRs occurred in many donors.

The PCR made use of 60 Vbeta and 13 Jbeta primers. Generated by immunoSEQ multiplex PCR, the TCRdb table keeps only in-frame clones and is missing some. The data hold under 250,000 clones, with around 73% observed a single time. As concerns this clone: Its antigen is not known.

The clonotype originates from a male donor in good health and CMV-seronegative. Sequencing used PBMCs.

Here the CDR3 DNA reads TGTGCCAGCAGCTTAGAGTCCAGCGGCGTATGGCCCCAGCATTTT. Translating it yields CASSLESSGVWPQHF. V gene TRBV7-2 combines with J gene TRBJ1-5; D not certain. Germline values: CDR1 SGHTA, CDR2 FQGNSA. The CDR3 extends over 15 amino acids. V was trimmed by 1 base and J by 9 bases, leaving 16 bases between them.